The rows below give T cell receptor beta chains drawn from one sample of a study of cytomegalovirus exposure and HLA in healthy donors. This table comes from immunoSEQ multiplex PCR, and its TCRdb copy is limited to in-frame clones, with some not included. The table has 200,000 or so clones, over 80% seen once. Sequencing input: PBMCs. The receptors here all came from a man between 25 and 39 years old in good health and CMV-seronegative. CDR3s include the opening cysteine and the closing phenylalanine or tryptophan. Each record gives: D gene, J gene, V gene, clone size, CDR3 DNA, CDR3 protein. D genes are given only for firm matches. Clone size is not always given. Where it is, it says once, few, many or a class for expanded clones.

NA | TRBJ1-6 | TRBV4-3 | few | TGCGCCAGCAGCCAGGGCGGGAACTATAATTCACCCCTCCACTTT | CASSQGGNYNSPLHF
TRBD2 | TRBJ2-5 | TRBV6-5 | NA | TGTGCCAGCAGTTACAGCGGGAGGTACCAAGAGACCCAGTACTTC | CASSYSGRYQETQYF
NA | TRBJ1-2 | TRBV18 | NA | TGTGCCAGCCCACCACCGGGGGCTGAGGGCTATGGCTACACCTTC | CASPPPGAEGYGYTF
NA | TRBJ2-7 | TRBV28 | NA | TGTGCCAGCAGTTTCTACCGGGACTGGCCCTGGGAGCAGTACTTC | CASSFYRDWPWEQYF
TRBD1 | TRBJ1-2 | TRBV28 | NA | TGTGCCAGCAGTCTCTACCCCGGGGACAGGAGGATTGATGGCTACACCTTC | CASSLYPGDRRIDGYTF
TRBD2 | TRBJ2-3 | TRBV28 | NA | TGTGTCAGCAGTTTAGCGGGTCCCCGCACAGATACGCAGTATTTT | CVSSLAGPRTDTQYF
TRBD1 | TRBJ1-4 | TRBV4-1 | NA | TGCGCCAGCAGCCAGGCGGACAGGGGCTCTAATGAAAAACTGTTTTTT | CASSQADRGSNEKLFF
TRBD1 | TRBJ1-1 | TRBV4-2 | NA | TGTGCCAGCAGCCAATCCCCGGACAGGCTGAACACTGAAGCTTTCTTT | CASSQSPDRLNTEAFF
TRBD1 | TRBJ1-2 | TRBV27 | NA | TGTGCCAGCAGTTTATCGACAGGGGATGGCTACACCTTC | CASSLSTGDGYTF
TRBD2 | TRBJ2-5 | TRBV6-5 | NA | TGTGCCAGCAGTTACAGTGCGGGGGTACATGAGACCCAGTACTTC | CASSYSAGVHETQYF
TRBD1 | TRBJ2-7 | TRBV15 | NA | TGTGCCACCAGCAGGGACAGGGGAGGGTACGAGCAGTACTTC | CATSRDRGGYEQYF
TRBD1 | TRBJ2-7 | TRBV9 | NA | TGTGCCAGCAGCCTCGGGACAGGGATCCGCTACGAGCAGTACTTC | CASSLGTGIRYEQYF
TRBD1 | TRBJ1-5 | TRBV28 | NA | TGTGCCAGCAGCTCCCCGGGGACAGGGGAGAGGAATCAGCCCCAGCATTTT | CASSSPGTGERNQPQHF
NA | TRBJ1-2 | TRBV4-3 | once | TGCGCCAGCAGCCAAGTCTTGCGGGACGGAGGGGGCTACACCTTC | CASSQVLRDGGGYTF
TRBD2 | TRBJ2-1 | TRBV27 | NA | TGTGCCAGCTATGGACTAGCGGGGAGGAATGAGCAGTTCTTC | CASYGLAGRNEQFF
TRBD2 | TRBJ2-7 | TRBV2 | few | TGTGCCAGCAGTAAGACTAGCGGGGCGGCGTACGAGCAGTACTTC | CASSKTSGAAYEQYF
NA | TRBJ2-7 | TRBV5-1 | NA | TGCGCCAGCAGCTTGGAAGGCAGGGCAGGGGACGAGCAGTACTTC | CASSLEGRAGDEQYF
NA | TRBJ1-2 | TRBV9 | NA | TGTGCCAGCAGCGTAGCTGGGGGCAGCAGAGATAACTATGGCTACACCTTC | CASSVAGGSRDNYGYTF
NA | TRBJ2-1 | TRBV11-3 | NA | TGTGCCAGCAGCTCCTCCCCGAGGAAAAGGCAGTTCTTC | CASSSSPRKRQFF
NA | TRBJ2-3 | TRBV20-1 | NA | TGCAGTGCTAGTATTAGAGATACGCAGTATTTT | CSASIRDTQYF
NA | TRBJ2-3 | TRBV4-2 | NA | TGTGCCAGCAGCCAAGATCTTAGGGGAGATACGCAGTATTTT | CASSQDLRGDTQYF
NA | TRBJ2-7 | TRBV2 | NA | TGTGCCAGCAGTGAAGAGGAGGGGGGGCCGGGCGAGCAGTACTTC | CASSEEEGGPGEQYF
NA | TRBJ2-1 | TRBV7-9 | NA | TGTGCCAGCAGCCCCGTTAGTCCCACCTACAATGAGCAGTTCTTC | CASSPVSPTYNEQFF
TRBD1 | TRBJ2-5 | TRBV6-5 | NA | TGTGCCAGCAGTGCGTTTTTCGGACAGGGTTACTTC | CASSAFFGQGYF
NA | TRBJ2-2 | TRBV27 | once | TGTGCCAGCAAGAGGGCCGGGGAGCTGTTTTTT | CASKRAGELFF
NA | TRBJ2-3 | TRBV2 | NA | TGTGCCAGCATGCGGACAGCAGATACGCAGTATTTT | CASMRTADTQYF
NA | TRBJ2-2 | TRBV5-5 | NA | TGTGCCAGCAGCTTTACACTAGAAATCGCCGGGGAGCTGTTTTTT | CASSFTLEIAGELFF
NA | TRBJ1-2 | TRBV10-3 | NA | TGTGCCATCAGGCCCCCAGATAACTATGGCTACACCTTC | CAIRPPDNYGYTF
TRBD1 | TRBJ1-5 | TRBV27 | NA | TGTGCCAGCAGGCGGGACAGATGGCAGCCCCAGCATTTT | CASRRDRWQPQHF
TRBD1 | TRBJ2-7 | TRBV7-8 | NA | TGTGCCAGCAGCACGGACAGGCCAGGCTCCTACGAGCAGTACTTC | CASSTDRPGSYEQYF
NA | TRBJ2-3 | TRBV7-9 | NA | TGTGCCAGCAGCCTGACAGATACGCAGTATTTT | CASSLTDTQYF
NA | TRBJ2-2 | TRBV7-9 | once | TGTTCCAGCAGCTTAGATTCGGCGGGGTTAGGCGGGGAGCTGTTTTTT | CSSSLDSAGLGGELFF
NA | TRBJ1-1 | TRBV5-6 | NA | TGTGCCAGCAGCTTGCGGCTACAGGTAATGGTTGAAGCTTTCTTT | CASSLRLQVMVEAFF
NA | TRBJ1-2 | TRBV4-3 | NA | TGCGCCAGCAGCCAAGAAAGCATGGACTATGGCTACACCTTC | CASSQESMDYGYTF
NA | TRBJ2-3 | TRBV9 | NA | TGTGCCAGCCAGACCAGGGGTGGGACAGATACGCAGTATTTT | CASQTRGGTDTQYF
NA | TRBJ2-5 | TRBV4-1 | NA | TGCGCCAGCAGCCAAGATAGGGGGACCCAGTACTTC | CASSQDRGTQYF
NA | TRBJ2-7 | TRBV27 | NA | TGTGCCAGCAGTTCCCGGGACAATACCTACGAGCAGTACTTC | CASSSRDNTYEQYF
TRBD2 | TRBJ2-1 | TRBV28 | few | TGTGCCAGCAGTTTATATTCGGGGGGGCCCAATGAGCAGTTCTTC | CASSLYSGGPNEQFF
TRBD2 | TRBJ2-1 | TRBV5-4 | NA | TGTGCCAGCAGCTTTTCTGTTTGGACTAGCGGTTACAATGAGCAGTTCTTC | CASSFSVWTSGYNEQFF
TRBD2 | TRBJ2-1 | TRBV4-1 | NA | TGCGCCAGCAGCCAAACTAGCGGGAGGGTGGTTCAGTACAATGAGCAGTTCTTC | CASSQTSGRVVQYNEQFF
TRBD1 | TRBJ2-7 | TRBV18 | NA | TGTGCCAGCTCACTACAGGGACAGGGTTTTCTCGAGCAGTACTTC | CASSLQGQGFLEQYF
TRBD1 | TRBJ1-2 | TRBV7-9 | NA | TGTGCCAGCAGCCCTACGGACAGGGCAGGCGGCTACACCTTC | CASSPTDRAGGYTF